These T cell receptor beta chains were read from a single sample in a study of shared clonotypes between healthy human individuals. Sequenced by immunoSEQ multiplex PCR; TCRdb stores in-frame clones only, minus some. The sample consists of some 1 million clones, under 80% of them appearing once. Input material: memory CD4+ T cells sorted from blood. These receptors were obtained from a man aged 18 to 30 in good health. CDR3s leave out the opening cysteine and the closing phenylalanine or tryptophan.

>TRBV6-5|13|TRBJ1-4
ASSYFTPKGGKLF
>TRBV4-2|12|TRBJ1-5
ASSQTGTNQPQH
>TRBV29-1|8|TRBJ2-1
SVRGNEQF
>TRBV29-1|13|TRBJ2-1
SVVTQGGAYNEQF
>TRBV28|15|TRBJ1-2
ASSLGTGVANNYGYT
>TRBV6-1|14|TRBJ2-7
ASSAAWGSVTYEQY
>TRBV19|12|TRBJ2-7
ASRHTGGDYEQY
>TRBV7-9|12|TRBJ1-2
ASSSQGEQSGYT
>TRBV5-1|12|TRBJ1-2
ASSTPGRAYGYT
>TRBV6-5|13|TRBJ1-6
ASSYEAGNNSPLH
>TRBV2|16|TRBJ1-5
ASSDYTGFSYSNQPQH
>TRBV29-1|11|TRBJ2-7
SVGGFLLDEQY
>TRBV5-3|12|TRBJ2-4
ARSFNRGKNIQY
>TRBV10-3|13|TRBJ1-1
AISETGGMNTEAF
>TRBV5-1|10|TRBJ2-1
ASSFPTNEQF
>TRBV28|13|TRBJ2-2
ASSLPRGAPGELF
>TRBV18|12|TRBJ2-3
ASSPNIGTDTQY
>TRBV14|17|TRBJ2-1
ASSQEGGRYTSSYNEQF
>TRBV5-5|13|TRBJ2-1
ASSPMGLSYNEQF
>TRBV5-6|12|TRBJ1-5
ASSSGQGDQPQH
>TRBV6-1|13|TRBJ1-6
ASSLDSSINSPLH
>TRBV6-5|11|TRBJ1-2
ASSYPGDYGYT
>TRBV5-1|11|TRBJ1-6
ASRAGWDSPLH
>TRBV5-1|12|TRBJ1-2
ASSGGPGSYGYT
>TRBV2|11|TRBJ1-2
ASSESGGYGYT
>TRBV5-1|9|TRBJ1-1
ASSGDGKAF